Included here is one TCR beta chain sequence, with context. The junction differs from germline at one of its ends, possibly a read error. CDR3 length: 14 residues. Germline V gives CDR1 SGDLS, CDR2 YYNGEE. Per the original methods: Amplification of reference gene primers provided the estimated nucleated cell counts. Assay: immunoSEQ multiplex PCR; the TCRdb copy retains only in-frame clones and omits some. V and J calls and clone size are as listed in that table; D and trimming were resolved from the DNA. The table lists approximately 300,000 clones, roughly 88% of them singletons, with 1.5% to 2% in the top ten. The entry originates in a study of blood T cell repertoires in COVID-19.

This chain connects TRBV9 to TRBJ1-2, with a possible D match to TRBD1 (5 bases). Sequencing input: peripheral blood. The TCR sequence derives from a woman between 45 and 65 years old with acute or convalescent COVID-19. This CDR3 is CASTPGGGVYDYTF. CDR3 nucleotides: TGTGCCAGCACCCCGGGGGGTGGGGTCTATGACTACACCTTC. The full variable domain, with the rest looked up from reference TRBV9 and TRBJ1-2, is DSGVTQTPKHLITATGQRVTLRCSPRSGDLSVYWYQQSLDQGLQFLIQYYNGEERAKGNILERFSAQQFPDLHSELNLSSLELGDSALYFCASTPGGGVYDYTFGSGTRLTVV.